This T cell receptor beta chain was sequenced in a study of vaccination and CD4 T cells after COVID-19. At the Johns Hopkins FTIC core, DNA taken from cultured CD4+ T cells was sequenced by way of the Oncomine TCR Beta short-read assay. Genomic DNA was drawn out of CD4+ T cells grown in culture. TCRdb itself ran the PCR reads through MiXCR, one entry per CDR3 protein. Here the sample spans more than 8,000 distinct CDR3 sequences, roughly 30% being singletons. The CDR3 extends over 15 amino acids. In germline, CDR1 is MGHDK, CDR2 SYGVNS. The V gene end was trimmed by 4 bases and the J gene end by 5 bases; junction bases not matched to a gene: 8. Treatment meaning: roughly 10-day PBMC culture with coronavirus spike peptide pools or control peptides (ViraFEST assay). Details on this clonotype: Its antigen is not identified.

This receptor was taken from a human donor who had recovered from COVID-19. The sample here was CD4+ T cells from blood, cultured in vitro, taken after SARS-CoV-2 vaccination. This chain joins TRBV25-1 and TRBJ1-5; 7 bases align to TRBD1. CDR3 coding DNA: TGTGCCAGCAGTGCTAGCGACAGGGCGGATCAGCCCCAGCATTTT. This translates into CASSASDRADQPQHF.